A single sample is the source of the 22 T cell receptor beta chains below, sequenced in a study of blood T cells in healthy people across ages. Combining a sample-barcoded 5' primer with a J-beta primer mix, a second PCR ran for about 6 to 11 cycles. TCRdb re-analysed the 5' RACE reads in MiXCR, keeping a single row per CDR3 protein. Among around 1,700,000 distinct CDR3 sequences listed, roughly 27% were seen once. Sequencing was done on a sample of blood. The receptors derive from a young woman in good health.

The chain employs TRBV6-2 or TRBV6-3 and TRBJ1-2, with a possible D match to TRBD1 (6 bases). The CDR3 length is 12 residues. CDR1 and CDR2 from the germline V gene are MNHEY and SVGEGT. V dropped 8 bases and J dropped 8 bases, with 15 bases sitting between them. CDR3 in DNA: TGTGCCAGCTCGGGGGCCAAGGGCGGCTACACCTTC. It is translated as CASSGAKGGYTF.

This chain uses TRBV12-3 or TRBV12-4 with TRBJ2-7, with D unresolved. The DNA end favors TRBJ2-5, so the J call may be wrong. The CDR3 sequence is 14 residues long. DNA of the CDR3: TGTGCCAGCAGTTTATTTCTGGGCAGGGAGACCCAGTACTTC. Translation gives CASSLFLGRETQYF.

The chain recombines TRBV20-1 with TRBJ2-5; unclear D gene. V was cut by 6 bases and J by 5 bases, with 16 bases left in between. The CDR3 is 13 residues long. Germline V gives CDR1 DFQATT, CDR2 SNEGSKA (reference sequence). The CDR3 DNA is TGCAGTGCGCCTTCCCTAGGGCAGGAGACCCAGTACTTC. It yields the protein CSAPSLGQETQYF.

The gene calls are TRBV5-1 and TRBJ2-3; D is unclear. Germline CDR1 SGHRS, CDR2 YFSETQ. This CDR3 region has 14 residues. V was pared by 3 bases and J by 2 bases, with 10 bases between. CDR3 nucleotide sequence: TGCGCCAGCAGCTCACCAGAGCCCACAGATACGCAGTATTTT. It yields the protein CASSSPEPTDTQYF.

J is TRBJ2-3 and V is TRBV20-1; D gene unclear. V was clipped by 0 bases and J by 2 bases, with 6 bases between them. Germline CDR1 is DFQATT and CDR2 is SNEGSKA (reference sequence). The CDR3 runs to 13 residues. The CDR3 here is CSARDQNTDTQYF. In nucleotides, the CDR3 is TGCAGTGCTAGAGATCAAAACACAGATACGCAGTATTTT.

The gene calls are TRBV30 and TRBJ2-7, with 7 bases that match TRBD2. This CDR3 is built from 13 residues. Germline V gene sequence: CDR1 GTSNPN, CDR2 SVGIG (reference sequence). Unmatched junction bases numbered 6, after V lost 1 base and J lost 6 bases. Here the CDR3 reads CAWSDGGTCEQYF. In nucleotides, the CDR3 is TGTGCCTGGAGTGACGGGGGGACGTGCGAGCAGTACTTC.

This clonotype has just a few counts. The J gene is TRBJ2-6, the V gene TRBV6-5; 12 nucleotides agree with TRBD2. J was trimmed by 0 bases and V by 2 bases; bases with no gene match: 14. The V gene's germline CDR1 is MNHEY and CDR2 SVGAGI. The length of the CDR3 is 22 residues. The CDR3 protein is CASSYARGPPSGRASGANVLTF. The CDR3 bases are TGTGCCAGCAGTTACGCTCGAGGACCACCTAGCGGGAGGGCCTCTGGGGCCAACGTCCTGACTTTC.

The chain employs TRBV9 and TRBJ2-5; TRBD2 aligns across 11 bases. Germline trimming cut 3 bases from V and 5 bases from J; bases unmatched to any gene: 9. The germline CDR1 and CDR2 sequences are SGDLS and YYNGEE. The CDR3 sequence is 16 residues long. As DNA, the CDR3 is TGTGCCAGCAGCGGAACTAGCGGGAGTTTTCGGGAGACCCAGTACTTC. It encodes CASSGTSGSFRETQYF.

In this sample, this clonotype turned up a few times. The chain recombines TRBV24-1 with TRBJ2-1, with D perhaps TRBD1 or TRBD2 (6 bases each). The germline V gene has CDR1 KGHDR and CDR2 SFDVKD. V was pared by 1 base and J by 6 bases, with 9 bases between. This CDR3 contains 14 residues. The CDR3 here is CATSDLGGGNEQFF. The CDR3 region has the DNA TGTGCCACCAGTGATTTAGGGGGAGGCAATGAGCAGTTCTTC.

This clonotype appeared a single time. This may be a read error, as it is one base from a much larger clone. The gene calls are TRBV5-1 and TRBJ2-7; D may be TRBD1 (5 bases). Germline V lookup: CDR1 SGHRS, CDR2 YFSETQ. The length of the CDR3 is 15 residues. Trimming took 4 bases from V and 5 from J, leaving 19 bases between them. Written as DNA, the CDR3 is TGCGCCAGCAGCCTTCGGACATCCGTGCCACACGAGCAGTACTTC. It encodes CASSLRTSVPHEQYF.

This clonotype was counted at least ten times. This rearrangement joins TRBV4-2 to TRBJ1-2, with D hard to call. The V gene's germline CDR1 is LGHNA and CDR2 YNFKEQ. The CDR3 consists of 14 residues. With 0 bases removed from V and 0 bases from J, the gap between germline ends came to 5 bases. The CDR3 spells CASSQETTNYGYTF. The CDR3 nucleotides are TGTGCCAGCAGCCAAGAAACAACTAACTATGGCTACACCTTC.

This clonotype was recorded a few times. The rearrangement uses TRBV7-9 and TRBJ2-1, with TRBD2 matching 8 bases. CDR3 length equals 15 residues. Germline-derived CDR1 and CDR2 are SEHNR and FQNEAQ (reference sequence). Germline trimming cut 5 bases from V and 1 base from J; bases unmatched to any gene: 4. CDR3: CASSPKRGSYNEQFF. The DNA for the CDR3 is TGTGCCAGCAGCCCCAAGCGGGGGTCCTACAATGAGCAGTTCTTC. The full variable domain, its missing parts supplied by reference TRBV7-9 and TRBJ2-1, is DTGVSQNPRHKITKRGQNVTFRCDPISEHNRLYWYRQTLGQGPEFLTYFQNEAQLEKSRLLSDRFSAERPKGSFSTLEIQRTEQGDSAMYLCASSPKRGSYNEQFFGPGTRLTVL.

CDR3 amino acids: CSAQAQGVGSQPQHF. The CDR3 nucleotides are TGCAGTGCCCAGGCACAGGGGGTTGGTAGTCAGCCCCAGCATTTT. The genes are TRBV20-1 and TRBJ1-5; 8 positions agree with TRBD1. The CDR3 extends over 15 amino acids. Germline V gene lookup returns CDR1 DFQATT and CDR2 SNEGSKA (reference sequence). V trimming: 6 bases; J trimming: 6 bases; junction bases outside the gene matches: 13.

The chain couples TRBV7-2 to TRBJ1-2; TRBD1 matches 8 bases. CDR3 length: 14 amino acids. The V and J ends lost 4 bases and 8 bases, in that order; junction bases with no gene match: 9. Looked up from germline, CDR1 is SGHTA and CDR2 is FQGNSA. The CDR3 spells CASSSLTGARGYTF. The CDR3, as DNA: TGTGCCAGCAGCTCCTTGACAGGGGCAAGAGGCTACACCTTC.

This clonotype was recorded many times. This chain links TRBV6-2 or TRBV6-3 with TRBJ2-3; possibly TRBD1 for D (5 bases). This CDR3 region has 18 residues. CDR1 is MNHEY and CDR2 is SVGEGT in the germline V gene. V dropped 4 bases and J dropped 4 bases, with 24 bases sitting between them. The CDR3, as DNA: TGTGCCAGCAGTTTGAACCTTGCCTACAGGTGGCCGTCAGATACGCAGTATTTT. It is translated as CASSLNLAYRWPSDTQYF.

There are a few counts of this clonotype. The V and J genes are TRBV10-3 and TRBJ1-2; maybe TRBD1 (5 bases). Trimming cost V 0 bases and J 4 bases, with 12 bases left between them. Germline V gene sequence: CDR1 ENHRY, CDR2 SYGVKD. CDR3 length: 15 amino acids. CDR3: CAISESQGMTYGYTF. For the CDR3, the DNA is TGTGCCATCAGTGAGTCGCAGGGAATGACCTATGGCTACACCTTC.

This clonotype was counted at least ten times. CDR3 amino acids: CSAEVAGGHEQYF. The DNA of the CDR3 is TGCAGTGCTGAGGTAGCGGGAGGCCACGAGCAGTACTTC. This chain joins TRBV20-1 and TRBJ2-7; 10 bases are a match to TRBD2. The CDR3 runs to 13 residues. CDR1 is DFQATT and CDR2 is SNEGSKA in the germline V gene (reference sequence). V lost 5 bases to trimming and J lost 5 bases; unmatched junction nucleotides: 6.

Concerning this clonotype: A much larger clone lies a single base off, so this may be a read error. This chain uses TRBV4-3 with TRBJ1-2, with unresolved D. Germline V gives CDR1 LGHNA, CDR2 YSLEER. CDR3 length equals 14 residues. The DNA for the CDR3 is TGCGCCGGCAGCCAAGATCCCAGGACCTATGGCTACACCTTC. Amino acids: CAGSQDPRTYGYTF.

This chain links TRBV14 with TRBJ2-1; D possibly corresponds to TRBD1 (6 bases). Trimming removed 3 bases at V and 6 bases at J, with 18 bases between. The CDR3 covers 16 residues. The germline gives CDR1 SGHDN, CDR2 FVKESK. CDR3 protein: CASSQLWTAPGNEQFF. CDR3 bases: TGTGCCAGCAGCCAGTTGTGGACAGCCCCAGGCAATGAGCAGTTCTTC.

The chain recombines TRBV5-1 with TRBJ1-2; no clear D gene. The germline gives CDR1 SGHRS, CDR2 YFSETQ. Trimming pared 0 bases from V and 4 bases from J, leaving 10 bases between. The CDR3 is made up of 14 amino acids. The CDR3, as DNA: TGCGCCAGCAGCTTGGAGGCAGTCATCTATGGCTACACCTTC. As protein: CASSLEAVIYGYTF.

This clonotype has just a few counts. The V call is TRBV20-1, the J call TRBJ2-7, with 8 positions matching TRBD1. J lost 5 bases, V lost 6 bases, and 12 bases had no gene match. Looked up from germline, CDR1 is DFQATT and CDR2 is SNEGSKA (reference sequence). This CDR3 is 14 amino acids long. CDR3 nucleotide sequence: TGCAGTGCAATCAATCGGGACAGGAGTGACGAGCAGTACTTC. Its protein product is CSAINRDRSDEQYF.

This rearrangement joins TRBV28 to TRBJ2-3; D remains unclear. V was trimmed by 5 bases and J by 2 bases, leaving 11 bases between them. This CDR3 is built from 14 residues. Germline assignment: CDR1 MDHEN and CDR2 SYDVKM. The CDR3: CASSGKLLTDTQYF. Here the CDR3 DNA reads TGTGCCAGCAGTGGTAAGCTCCTCACAGATACGCAGTATTTT.